This T cell receptor beta chain was captured by sequencing in a study of CD8 T cells in Susac syndrome. TCR beta from blood CD8+ and CD4+ T cells was sequenced. TEMRA cells were enriched by FACS, and CD4+ and CD8+ T cells were negatively isolated. RNA in amounts of roughly 0.5 to 1 ug was reverse transcribed with random hexamers. Amplification of the TCR beta CDR3 was carried out by immunoSEQ multiplex PCR, which spanned a total of 54 Vbeta and 13 Jbeta segments. One entry per CDR3 protein results from TCRdb running MiXCR on the immunoSEQ multiplex PCR reads. The sample consists of some 300,000 distinct CDR3 sequences, 70% to 90% of them appearing once. The germline V gene encodes CDR1 MNHEY and CDR2 SMNVEV (reference sequence). V was clipped by 4 bases and J by 2 bases; unmatched bases: 6. The CDR3 runs to 15 residues.

This TCR derives from a human donor with multiple sclerosis. The chain joins TRBV27 to TRBJ2-3, with 7 bases that match TRBD2. The sample was CD8+ T cells from PBMCs. For the CDR3, the DNA is TGTGCCAGCAGTTCCTTAGCGGGTCCCACAGATACGCAGTATTTT. Residues: CASSSLAGPTDTQYF.